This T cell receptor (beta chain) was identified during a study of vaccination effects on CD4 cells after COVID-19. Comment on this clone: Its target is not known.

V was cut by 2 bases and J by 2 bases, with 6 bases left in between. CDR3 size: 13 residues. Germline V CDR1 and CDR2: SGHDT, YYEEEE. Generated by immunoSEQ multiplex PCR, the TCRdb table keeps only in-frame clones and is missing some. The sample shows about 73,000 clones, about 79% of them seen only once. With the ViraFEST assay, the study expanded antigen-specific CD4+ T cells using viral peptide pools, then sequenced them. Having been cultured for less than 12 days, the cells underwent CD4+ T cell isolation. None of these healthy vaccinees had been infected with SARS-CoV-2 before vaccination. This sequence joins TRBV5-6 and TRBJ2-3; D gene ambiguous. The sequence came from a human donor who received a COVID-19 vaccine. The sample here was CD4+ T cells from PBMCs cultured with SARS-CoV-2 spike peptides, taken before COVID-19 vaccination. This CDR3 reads CASSFYNTDTQYF. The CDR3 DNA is TGTGCCAGCAGCTTCTACAACACAGATACGCAGTATTTT.